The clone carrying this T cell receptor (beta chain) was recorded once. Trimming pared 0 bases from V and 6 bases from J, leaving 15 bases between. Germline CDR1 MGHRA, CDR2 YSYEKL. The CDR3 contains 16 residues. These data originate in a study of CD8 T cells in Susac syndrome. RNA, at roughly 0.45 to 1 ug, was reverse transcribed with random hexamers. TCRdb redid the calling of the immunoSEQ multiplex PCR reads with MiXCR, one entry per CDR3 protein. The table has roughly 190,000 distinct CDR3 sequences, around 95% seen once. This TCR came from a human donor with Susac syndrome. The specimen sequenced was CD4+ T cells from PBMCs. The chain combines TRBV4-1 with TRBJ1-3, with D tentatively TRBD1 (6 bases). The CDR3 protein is CASSQDFPGGKNTIYF. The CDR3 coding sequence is TGCGCCAGCAGCCAAGATTTCCCGGGGGGCAAAAACACCATATATTTT.